These T cell receptor beta chains were read from a single sample in a study of CD8 T cells in ankylosing spondylitis. TCRdb passed the 5' RACE reads through MiXCR, listing each CDR3 protein once. Of around 230,000 distinct CDR3 sequences in the sample, less than 10% were seen once. The sequenced sample was blood, either unsorted or a sorted T cell fraction (not recorded which). The origin of the receptors is a male donor with ankylosing spondylitis or in good health (not recorded which). CDR3s include the opening cysteine and the closing phenylalanine or tryptophan. The D gene is left open where the match is weak. The listing skips clone size in some rows; elsewhere it reads once, few, many or a size class.

d_call	clone_size	v_call	j_call	cdr3_aa	cdr3_nt
NA	many	TRBV12-3/TRBV12-4	TRBJ2-3	CASSYRRDTDTQYF	TGTGCCAGCAGTTATCGCAGGGACACAGATACGCAGTATTTT
NA	few	TRBV29-1	TRBJ2-7	CSTRSRENHEQYF	TGCAGCACCCGGTCACGGGAGAACCACGAGCAGTACTTC
TRBD2	NA	TRBV7-8	TRBJ2-3	CASSLESGGRSDTQYF	TGTGCCAGCAGCTTAGAGAGCGGGGGACGGTCAGATACGCAGTATTTT
TRBD1	few	TRBV11-3	TRBJ2-3	CASSTGGKVEGTDTQYF	TGTGCCAGCAGCACAGGGGGGAAGGTCGAAGGCACAGATACGCAGTATTTT
NA	many	TRBV29-1	TRBJ2-1	CSVEAPGLYNEQFF	TGCAGCGTTGAAGCCCCGGGATTGTACAATGAGCAGTTCTTC
NA	many	TRBV27	TRBJ1-3	CASKDISSGNTIYF	TGTGCCAGCAAGGACATAAGCTCTGGAAACACCATATATTTT
NA	many	TRBV11-2	TRBJ2-5	CASSLEAGPGLVTQYF	TGTGCCAGCAGCTTAGAGGCGGGACCCGGATTGGTGACCCAGTACTTC
TRBD1	many	TRBV6-5	TRBJ2-3	CASSSSTGGAGTDTQYF	TGTGCCAGCAGTTCCTCTACAGGGGGCGCGGGCACAGATACGCAGTATTTT
NA	many	TRBV12-3/TRBV12-4	TRBJ2-2	CASSLSENTGELFF	TGTGCCAGCAGTTTATCTGAGAACACCGGGGAGCTGTTTTTT
TRBD1	many	TRBV7-2	TRBJ1-3	CASSTGVRDGNTIYF	TGTGCCAGCAGCACAGGGGTCAGGGATGGAAACACCATATATTTT
TRBD2	many	TRBV13	TRBJ2-1	CASSLRGGVGGSEQFF	TGTGCCAGCAGCTTAAGGGGAGGGGTTGGGGGGAGTGAGCAGTTCTTC
NA	many	TRBV12-3/TRBV12-4	TRBJ1-1	CASSTDRRGEAFF	TGTGCCAGCAGTACCGACAGGAGAGGTGAAGCTTTCTTT
NA	many	TRBV15	TRBJ2-1	CATSRDHPNEQFF	TGTGCCACCAGCAGAGATCACCCGAATGAGCAGTTCTTC
TRBD2	many	TRBV5-1	TRBJ2-2	CASSPGGAPTGELFF	TGCGCCAGCAGCCCGGGAGGGGCCCCCACCGGGGAGCTGTTTTTT
NA	NA	TRBV5-4	TRBJ2-3	CASSLGQVEDTQYF	TGTGCCAGCAGCTTGGGACAGGTGGAAGATACGCAGTATTTT
TRBD1	many	TRBV10-2	TRBJ1-1	CASSDGTRQGGKAFF	TGCGCCAGCAGTGACGGCACCCGACAGGGGGGAAAAGCTTTCTTT
NA	many	TRBV5-6	TRBJ1-6	CASTSPGERSPLHF	TGTGCCAGCACCTCGCCCGGGGAGAGATCACCCCTCCACTTT
NA	NA	TRBV7-2	TRBJ2-5	CASSSLVTGVGTQYF	TGTGCCAGCAGCTCACTAGTTACGGGCGTGGGGACCCAGTACTTC
NA	many	TRBV12-3/TRBV12-4	TRBJ2-1	CASRSRDGQIDEQFF	TGTGCCAGCCGATCTCGGGACGGGCAGATTGATGAGCAGTTCTTC
NA	many	TRBV27	TRBJ1-5	CASSPIPPGDQPQHF	TGTGCCAGCAGTCCCATCCCCCCTGGGGATCAGCCCCAGCATTTT
TRBD1	many	TRBV7-9	TRBJ2-1	CASSAGTGGYNEQFF	TGTGCCAGCAGCGCTGGGACAGGGGGATACAATGAGCAGTTCTTC
NA	many	TRBV7-2	TRBJ2-7	CASSPLYAYEQYF	TGTGCCAGCAGCCCCCTTTACGCCTACGAGCAGTACTTC
TRBD2	many	TRBV12-3/TRBV12-4	TRBJ2-1	CASSLGVRVFIAGGRYNEQFF	TGTGCCAGCAGTTTAGGGGTGAGGGTATTTATAGCGGGGGGGCGTTACAATGAGCAGTTCTTC
NA	many	TRBV5-1	TRBJ2-2	CASSLTGTRNTGELFF	TGCGCCAGCAGCTTAACCGGGACGAGGAACACCGGGGAGCTGTTTTTT
NA	many	TRBV9	TRBJ1-1	CASSTDSEGLDTEAFF	TGTGCCAGCAGCACAGATTCGGAGGGACTCGACACTGAAGCTTTCTTT
NA	many	TRBV5-1	TRBJ1-5	CASSLESMGNQPQHF	TGCGCCAGCAGCTTGGAGAGTATGGGCAATCAGCCCCAGCATTTT
NA	many	TRBV6-1	TRBJ2-3	CASSPTGFGVDTQYF	TGTGCCAGCAGTCCAACGGGTTTTGGGGTAGATACGCAGTATTTT
TRBD2	many	TRBV5-4	TRBJ2-1	CASTSGGSVYNEQFF	TGTGCCAGCACCTCCGGCGGGAGCGTCTACAATGAGCAGTTCTTC
TRBD1	many	TRBV12-3/TRBV12-4	TRBJ1-6	CASSPRQGNSPLHF	TGTGCCAGCAGTCCAAGACAGGGGAATTCACCCCTCCACTTT
TRBD1	many	TRBV2	TRBJ1-2	CASSAGTGWRYGYTF	TGTGCCAGCAGTGCCGGGACAGGCTGGAGATATGGCTACACCTTC
TRBD1	many	TRBV20-1	TRBJ1-2	CSARDRDSVYGYTF	TGCAGTGCTAGAGATAGGGACAGTGTCTATGGCTACACCTTC
NA	few	TRBV3-1	TRBJ1-6	CASSQDKGISPLHF	TGTGCCAGCAGCCAAGATAAAGGGATTTCACCCCTCCACTTT
TRBD2	NA	TRBV7-2	TRBJ2-3	CASSQGLAGGADTQYF	TGTGCCAGCAGCCAGGGACTAGCGGGAGGGGCAGATACGCAGTATTTT
TRBD1	many	TRBV12-3/TRBV12-4	TRBJ2-7	CASSLEGALETYEQYF	TGTGCCAGCAGTTTAGAGGGGGCCCTTGAGACCTACGAGCAGTACTTC
NA	NA	TRBV6-1	TRBJ1-3	CATTDSVYPGNTIYF	TGTGCCACCACGGACTCCGTCTACCCCGGAAACACCATATATTTT
TRBD2	NA	TRBV7-2	TRBJ2-5	CASSSGLAGYQETQYF	TGTGCCAGCAGCTCTGGACTAGCGGGTTACCAAGAGACCCAGTACTTC
NA	many	TRBV5-1	TRBJ1-1	CASSLGPGIQGNTEAFF	TGCGCCAGCAGCTTGGGCCCCGGAATACAGGGGAACACTGAAGCTTTCTTT
TRBD2	few	TRBV7-2	TRBJ2-2	CASSPSGGFAGELFF	TGTGCCAGCAGCCCTAGCGGGGGCTTCGCCGGGGAGCTGTTTTTT
NA	many	TRBV12-3/TRBV12-4	TRBJ1-4	CASSLGEKLFF	TGTGCCAGCAGTTTGGGGGAAAAACTGTTTTTT
TRBD1	few	TRBV20-1	TRBJ1-6	CSAREGDRGNSPLHF	TGCAGTGCTAGAGAGGGGGACAGGGGGAATTCACCCCTCCACTTT
NA	NA	TRBV4-3	TRBJ2-3	CASSQEGGRPMFTDTQYF	TGCGCCAGCAGCCAAGAAGGCGGACGACCAATGTTCACAGATACGCAGTATTTT